This is a list of T cell receptor beta chains from one sample in a study of cytomegalovirus exposure and HLA in healthy donors. TCRdb's copy holds only in-frame clones and misses some; the assay was immunoSEQ multiplex PCR. The repertoire holds under 200,000 clones, with over 70% as singletons. The sample consisted of PBMCs. The receptors stem from a woman aged 50 to 65 in good health and CMV-seronegative. The CDR3 runs from the conserved cysteine through the conserved F or W. D genes are given only for firm matches. The size field is filled for only some rows; it gives once, few, many or a size class.

size: once
J: TRBJ1-6
length: 14
D: -
V: TRBV7-2
CDR3: CASSAQGRSSPLHF
DNA: TGTGCCAGCAGCGCACAGGGTAGGAGTTCACCCCTCCACTTT

size: once
J: TRBJ2-1
length: 14
D: -
V: TRBV30
CDR3: CAWSGGGGRLEQFF
DNA: TGTGCCTGGAGTGGAGGGGGGGGCCGCCTTGAGCAGTTCTTC

size: -
J: TRBJ2-7
length: 16
D: TRBD2
V: TRBV4-2
CDR3: CASSQDERREGYEQYF
DNA: TGTGCCAGCAGCCAAGATGAGCGGCGGGAGGGCTACGAGCAGTACTTC

size: -
J: TRBJ1-1
length: 11
D: -
V: TRBV20-1
CDR3: CSARLNTEAFF
DNA: TGCAGTGCCCGACTGAATACTGAAGCTTTCTTT

size: -
J: TRBJ1-4
length: 16
D: TRBD1
V: TRBV5-6
CDR3: CASSYTPTGFNEKLFF
DNA: TGTGCCAGCAGCTACACACCGACAGGGTTTAATGAAAAACTGTTTTTT

size: -
J: TRBJ1-1
length: 14
D: TRBD1
V: TRBV28
CDR3: CASSSQGMNTEAFF
DNA: TGTGCCAGCAGTTCACAGGGGATGAACACTGAAGCTTTCTTT

size: -
J: TRBJ2-7
length: 15
D: TRBD1
V: TRBV6-5
CDR3: CASSRDRAPSYEQYF
DNA: TGTGCCAGCAGTAGGGACAGGGCCCCATCCTACGAGCAGTACTTC

size: -
J: TRBJ2-3
length: 15
D: TRBD2
V: TRBV4-1
CDR3: CASSQLAGSTDTQYF
DNA: TGCGCCAGCAGCCAACTAGCGGGATCGACAGATACGCAGTATTTT

size: -
J: TRBJ1-1
length: 14
D: TRBD1
V: TRBV29-1
CDR3: CSVELGQVNTEAFF
DNA: TGCAGCGTAGAGTTAGGACAGGTGAACACTGAAGCTTTCTTT

size: -
J: TRBJ2-7
length: 16
D: TRBD1
V: TRBV6-1
CDR3: CASSDGTGGSGNEQYF
DNA: TGTGCCAGCAGTGACGGGACAGGGGGTTCCGGGAACGAGCAGTACTTC

size: -
J: TRBJ2-2
length: 12
D: -
V: TRBV7-9
CDR3: CASSVSTGELFF
DNA: TGTGCCAGCAGCGTTAGCACCGGGGAGCTGTTTTTT

size: -
J: TRBJ2-7
length: 13
D: -
V: TRBV19
CDR3: CASSAAWGHEQYF
DNA: TGTGCCAGTAGTGCTGCCTGGGGCCACGAGCAGTACTTC

size: once
J: TRBJ2-1
length: 16
D: TRBD1
V: TRBV18
CDR3: CASSRGQQGIRNEQFF
DNA: TGTGCCAGCTCACGTGGTCAACAGGGGATTAGGAATGAGCAGTTCTTC

size: -
J: TRBJ2-7
length: 14
D: -
V: TRBV19
CDR3: CASSGTVSSYEQYF
DNA: TGTGCCAGTAGCGGGACTGTGAGCTCCTACGAGCAGTACTTC

size: few
J: TRBJ2-2
length: 12
D: -
V: TRBV28
CDR3: CASSLLTGELFF
DNA: TGTGCCAGCAGTCTCTTAACCGGGGAGCTGTTTTTT

size: -
J: TRBJ2-1
length: 17
D: -
V: TRBV9
CDR3: CASSVVEGLPSYNEQFF
DNA: TGTGCCAGCAGCGTAGTGGAGGGGCTTCCCTCCTACAATGAGCAGTTCTTC

size: -
J: TRBJ1-1
length: 15
D: -
V: TRBV28
CDR3: CASSSFTGLGTEAFF
DNA: TGTGCCAGCAGTTCTTTCACAGGGCTTGGCACTGAAGCTTTCTTT

size: -
J: TRBJ1-6
length: 15
D: TRBD1
V: TRBV27
CDR3: CASSLVTGGVSPLHF
DNA: TGTGCCAGCAGTTTAGTAACAGGGGGTGTTTCACCCCTCCACTTT

size: -
J: TRBJ2-1
length: 16
D: TRBD2
V: TRBV19
CDR3: CASSPRVAGSYNEQFF
DNA: TGTGCCAGTAGCCCTCGGGTAGCGGGATCCTACAATGAGCAGTTCTTC

size: -
J: TRBJ2-5
length: 13
D: TRBD1
V: TRBV29-1
CDR3: CSALDRGRETQYF
DNA: TGCAGCGCCCTGGACAGGGGGAGAGAGACCCAGTACTTC

size: few
J: TRBJ2-2
length: 15
D: TRBD1
V: TRBV18
CDR3: CASSPGTEATGELFF
DNA: TGTGCCAGCTCACCAGGGACAGAAGCCACCGGGGAGCTGTTTTTT

size: -
J: TRBJ1-2
length: 15
D: -
V: TRBV4-1
CDR3: CASSSDLPRNYGYTF
DNA: TGCGCCAGCAGCTCGGACTTACCACGTAACTATGGCTACACCTTC

size: -
J: TRBJ2-1
length: 17
D: TRBD2
V: TRBV4-2
CDR3: CASSQDFGREGFDEQFF
DNA: TGTGCCAGCAGCCAAGATTTCGGGCGGGAGGGTTTCGATGAGCAGTTCTTC

size: -
J: TRBJ2-5
length: 14
D: TRBD2
V: TRBV9
CDR3: CANLAGAQVETQYF
DNA: TGTGCCAACTTAGCGGGAGCGCAGGTGGAGACCCAGTACTTC

size: few
J: TRBJ2-5
length: 12
D: -
V: TRBV7-9
CDR3: CASSSIGETQYF
DNA: TGTGCCAGCAGCTCAATCGGGGAGACCCAGTACTTC

size: -
J: TRBJ2-7
length: 14
D: -
V: TRBV28
CDR3: CASSLYGQDYEQYF
DNA: TGTGCCAGCAGTTTATATGGGCAGGACTACGAGCAGTACTTC

size: -
J: TRBJ2-7
length: 13
D: TRBD2
V: TRBV14
CDR3: CASSQRLAGEQYF
DNA: TGTGCCAGCAGCCAACGACTAGCGGGCGAGCAGTACTTC

size: -
J: TRBJ2-3
length: 15
D: TRBD2
V: TRBV5-4
CDR3: CASSRTSGLTDTQYF
DNA: TGTGCCAGCAGCCGGACTAGCGGACTCACAGATACGCAGTATTTT

size: -
J: TRBJ1-4
length: 16
D: -
V: TRBV27
CDR3: CASSTLPRREGEKLFF
DNA: TGTGCCAGCAGTACCCTACCCCGGCGGGAAGGTGAAAAACTGTTTTTT

size: -
J: TRBJ1-2
length: 16
D: TRBD1
V: TRBV7-9
CDR3: CASSLSSRGLSYGYTF
DNA: TGTGCCAGCAGCTTATCGTCCAGGGGGCTGAGCTATGGCTACACCTTC

size: -
J: TRBJ2-1
length: 18
D: -
V: TRBV7-8
CDR3: CASSFGRSRNPLSNEQFF
DNA: TGTGCCAGCAGCTTCGGTAGGAGCCGAAACCCCCTCTCCAATGAGCAGTTCTTC

size: once
J: TRBJ1-4
length: 13
D: -
V: TRBV10-2
CDR3: CASRRQGNEKLFF
DNA: TGCGCCAGCAGGCGGCAGGGTAATGAAAAACTGTTTTTT

size: -
J: TRBJ2-7
length: 16
D: -
V: TRBV27
CDR3: CASSFRAGAYSYEQYF
DNA: TGTGCCAGCAGTTTTCGGGCAGGGGCCTACTCCTACGAGCAGTACTTC

size: -
J: TRBJ1-3
length: 15
D: -
V: TRBV28
CDR3: CASTTRYISGNTIYF
DNA: TGTGCCAGCACCACGAGGTACATCTCTGGAAACACCATATATTTT

size: -
J: TRBJ2-5
length: 15
D: TRBD1
V: TRBV15
CDR3: CATSGRTGMMKTQYF
DNA: TGTGCCACCAGCGGAAGGACAGGCATGATGAAGACCCAGTACTTC

size: -
J: TRBJ2-5
length: 15
D: TRBD1
V: TRBV4-1
CDR3: CASRAHTGTAETQYF
DNA: TGCGCCAGCAGAGCTCACACCGGGACAGCAGAGACCCAGTACTTC

size: -
J: TRBJ2-1
length: 15
D: TRBD2
V: TRBV5-4
CDR3: CASSLRLAGSNEQFF
DNA: TGTGCCAGCAGCCTCCGGCTAGCGGGGAGCAATGAGCAGTTCTTC

size: -
J: TRBJ2-3
length: 17
D: -
V: TRBV10-3
CDR3: CAISLKTGTGVTDTQYF
DNA: TGTGCCATCAGTCTCAAAACCGGGACTGGGGTCACAGATACGCAGTATTTT

size: -
J: TRBJ1-5
length: 15
D: TRBD1
V: TRBV19
CDR3: CASSIWDSSNQPQHF
DNA: TGTGCCAGTAGTATATGGGACAGCAGCAATCAGCCCCAGCATTTT

size: -
J: TRBJ2-3
length: 14
D: TRBD2
V: TRBV5-6
CDR3: CASGLAGSTDTQYF
DNA: TGTGCCAGCGGATTAGCGGGAAGCACAGATACGCAGTATTTT

size: -
J: TRBJ2-3
length: 15
D: -
V: TRBV7-2
CDR3: CASSFRGSIGNTQYF
DNA: TGTGCCAGCAGCTTCAGGGGTTCGATAGGGAATACGCAGTATTTT

size: -
J: TRBJ2-1
length: 13
D: -
V: TRBV12-5
CDR3: CASGLASAREQFF
DNA: TGTGCTAGTGGTTTGGCTAGCGCTCGTGAGCAGTTCTTC

size: -
J: TRBJ1-4
length: 15
D: -
V: TRBV7-9
CDR3: CASSQMTGSGEKLFF
DNA: TGTGCCAGCAGCCAGATGACGGGATCGGGTGAAAAACTGTTTTTT

size: -
J: TRBJ2-7
length: 15
D: TRBD2
V: TRBV28
CDR3: CASSLLGLAAYEQYF
DNA: TGTGCCAGCAGTTTATTGGGACTAGCGGCCTACGAGCAGTACTTC

size: -
J: TRBJ2-7
length: 15
D: TRBD2
V: TRBV2
CDR3: CASESSGSILGEQYF
DNA: TGTGCCAGCGAAAGTAGCGGGAGTATTTTGGGCGAGCAGTACTTC

size: few
J: TRBJ1-1
length: 14
D: TRBD1
V: TRBV5-4
CDR3: CASSRGTGGTEAFF
DNA: TGTGCCAGCAGCAGGGGGACAGGGGGCACTGAAGCTTTCTTT

size: -
J: TRBJ1-5
length: 16
D: -
V: TRBV7-3
CDR3: CASGRRGGRPNQPQHF
DNA: TGTGCCAGCGGGCGCCGGGGGGGACGCCCTAATCAGCCCCAGCATTTT

size: -
J: TRBJ1-5
length: 14
D: -
V: TRBV7-9
CDR3: CASSLAGGPQPQHF
DNA: TGTGCCAGCAGCTTAGCGGGGGGGCCTCAGCCCCAGCATTTT

size: -
J: TRBJ1-2
length: 12
D: TRBD1
V: TRBV27
CDR3: CASKTGGVGYTF
DNA: TGTGCCAGTAAGACAGGGGGTGTGGGCTACACCTTC

size: once
J: TRBJ1-2
length: 14
D: -
V: TRBV5-1
CDR3: CASSPGEGNYGYTF
DNA: TGCGCCAGCAGCCCGGGAGAGGGGAACTATGGCTACACCTTC

size: -
J: TRBJ1-1
length: 16
D: -
V: TRBV28
CDR3: CASSFPGPGSYTEAFF
DNA: TGTGCCAGCAGTTTCCCGGGGCCCGGGAGCTACACTGAAGCTTTCTTT

size: -
J: TRBJ1-5
length: 12
D: -
V: TRBV7-9
CDR3: CASSLERGPQHF
DNA: TGTGCCAGCAGCTTAGAGAGAGGCCCCCAGCATTTT

size: -
J: TRBJ1-2
length: 15
D: TRBD1
V: TRBV19
CDR3: CASSIWTGANYGYTF
DNA: TGTGCCAGTAGTATCTGGACAGGGGCTAACTATGGCTACACCTTC

size: -
J: TRBJ1-1
length: 14
D: -
V: TRBV28
CDR3: CASSRRHPNTEAFF
DNA: TGTGCCAGCAGTCGACGACATCCGAACACTGAAGCTTTCTTT

size: few
J: TRBJ1-2
length: 15
D: -
V: TRBV11-2
CDR3: CASSSLRGGVGGYTF
DNA: TGTGCCAGCAGTTCCCTAAGGGGGGGGGTGGGAGGCTACACCTTC